This T cell receptor (beta chain) stems from a study of blood T cell repertoires in COVID-19. Study information: The origin of the acute and convalescent COVID-19 samples was the United States, Italy and Spain. T cells, B-cell-depleted T cells, or PBMCs provided the cDNA or gDNA that served as material.

Original data processing: Nucleated cell number was recorded as an estimate derived from reference gene primer amplification. Data came from immunoSEQ multiplex PCR; TCRdb stores just in-frame clones and leaves some out. V and J calls and clone size are copied from that table; D and trimming were computed from the DNA. The sample records about 140,000 clones, approximately 92% being singletons. Sequencing was done on a sample of peripheral blood. The sequence came from a woman aged 60-70 years with active COVID-19.

The CDR3 sequence: CASSYNRAGETQYF. In DNA form, the CDR3 reads TGTGCCAGCAGTTACAACAGGGCGGGAGAGACCCAGTACTTC. The chain combines TRBV6-2 or TRBV6-3 with TRBJ2-5; D perhaps matches TRBD1 (6 bases). Trimming removed 2 bases at V and 4 bases at J, with 11 bases between. The germline V gene has CDR1 MNHEY and CDR2 SVGEGT. CDR3 size: 14 residues.